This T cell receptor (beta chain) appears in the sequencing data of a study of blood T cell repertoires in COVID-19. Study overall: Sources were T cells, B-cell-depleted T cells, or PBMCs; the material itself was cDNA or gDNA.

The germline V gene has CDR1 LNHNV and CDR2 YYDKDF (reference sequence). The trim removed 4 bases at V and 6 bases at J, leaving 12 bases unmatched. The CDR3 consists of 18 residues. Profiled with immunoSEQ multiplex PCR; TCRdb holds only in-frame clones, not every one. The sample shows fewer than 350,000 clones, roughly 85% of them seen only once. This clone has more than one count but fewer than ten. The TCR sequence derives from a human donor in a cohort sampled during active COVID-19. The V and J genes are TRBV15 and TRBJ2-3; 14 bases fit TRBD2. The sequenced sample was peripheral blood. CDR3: CATSTYTGLAGVSDTQYF. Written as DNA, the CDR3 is TGTGCCACCAGCACCTATACGGGACTAGCGGGGGTTTCGGATACGCAGTATTTT.